Following are 7 T cell receptor beta chains from one sample sequenced in a study of neurological immune-mediated disorders. MiXCR, applied by TCRdb to the 5' RACE reads, yields one record per CDR3 protein. The sample lists some 15,000 distinct CDR3 sequences; roughly 6.9% were seen once. Sequencing was carried out using CD8+ T cells from blood. The receptor set was obtained from a woman aged 35 to 49 in good health.

This clonotype was detected many times. The chain uses TRBV20-1 and TRBJ2-5; 7 bases map to TRBD1. With V trimmed by 4 bases and J by 4 bases, 6 bases remained unmatched. Germline V gene data show CDR1 as DFQATT and CDR2 as SNEGSKA (reference sequence). The CDR3 is 13 amino acids. The CDR3 DNA reads TGCAGTGCTACCACAGGGGACGGAGAGACCCAGTACTTC. The encoded protein is CSATTGDGETQYF.

This clonotype has a count of ten or more. The CDR3 is CASSLVGKPNTEAFF. The CDR3 bases are TGTGCCAGCAGCTTAGTGGGGAAACCCAACACTGAAGCTTTCTTT. The chain combines TRBV7-8 with TRBJ1-1; D not resolved. Germline V gene sequence: CDR1 SGHVS, CDR2 FQNEAQ. This CDR3 spans 15 amino acids. V shed 1 base and J shed 2 bases, with 11 bases lying between them. Based on the CDR3 plus reference TRBV7-8 and TRBJ1-1, the full variable domain is GAGVSQSPRYKVAKRGQDVALRCDPISGHVSLFWYQQALGQGPEFLTYFQNEAQLDKSGLPSDRFFAERPEGSVSTLKIQRTQQEDSAVYLCASSLVGKPNTEAFFGQGTRLTVV.

This clonotype has ten or more counts. This chain joins TRBV6-5 and TRBJ2-3, with a weak D call TRBD1 (5 bases). This CDR3 is built from 15 residues. Germline V gene lookup returns CDR1 MNHEY and CDR2 SVGAGI. Trimming pared 7 bases from V and 4 bases from J, leaving 18 bases between. For the CDR3, the DNA is TGTGCCAGCAAAAAGGGGCCCAGTGGGGCAGATACGCAGTATTTT. Its translation is CASKKGPSGADTQYF.

This clonotype was counted at least ten times. This rearrangement joins TRBV20-1 to TRBJ2-7; 9 positions agree with TRBD1. This CDR3 has 13 residues. Per germline, CDR1 DFQATT and CDR2 SNEGSKA (reference sequence). CDR3 coding DNA: TGCCAGGGGGGGGACAGGGTTGGACACGAGCAGTACTTC. Amino acids: CQGGDRVGHEQYF.

This clonotype occurred a few times. The V call is TRBV30, the J call TRBJ2-1, with D perhaps matching TRBD2 (6 bases). Germline V gives CDR1 GTSNPN, CDR2 SVGIG (reference sequence). This CDR3 is built from 13 residues. V shed 1 base and J shed 4 bases, with 8 bases lying between them. In DNA form, the CDR3 reads TGTGCCTGGAGTGCCGGGAGTTACAATGAGCAGTTCTTC. Translating gives CAWSAGSYNEQFF.

This clonotype was seen many times. The V gene is TRBV29-1, the J gene TRBJ1-1, with D perhaps TRBD1 (5 bases). Trimming took 3 bases from V and 2 from J, leaving 13 bases between them. CDR1 and CDR2 from the germline V gene are SQVTM and ANQGSEA. The CDR3 length is 14 residues. This CDR3 reads CSVDFPGTNTEAFF. DNA of the CDR3: TGCAGCGTTGATTTTCCGGGGACCAACACTGAAGCTTTCTTT.

Many counts were recorded for this clonotype. The gene calls are TRBV29-1 and TRBJ2-3, with 12 nucleotides matching TRBD2. V lost 7 bases and J lost 4; bases outside the gene matches: 6. This CDR3 is 14 amino acids long. In germline, CDR1 is SQVTM, CDR2 ANQGSEA. The CDR3, as DNA: TGCAGCGCCGTGACTAGCGGGAGCCCAGATACGCAGTATTTT. Translating gives CSAVTSGSPDTQYF.